The next 27 T cell receptor beta chains were all read from a single sample in a study of blood T cell repertoires in COVID-19. Repertoires were generated with immunoSEQ multiplex PCR, while TCRdb's copy carries only in-frame clones and drops some. This sample has more than 100,000 clones; roughly 90% occur once, and the top ten carry approximately 3.5%. Sample: peripheral blood. The source of these receptors is an older woman with acute or convalescent COVID-19.

This clone was detected once. The chain is built from TRBV5-6 and TRBJ1-2; 9 positions agree with TRBD1. This CDR3 has 14 residues. V lost 4 bases to trimming and J lost 1 base; unmatched junction nucleotides: 2. Germline V gene data show CDR1 as SGHDT and CDR2 as YYEEEE. The CDR3 sequence is CASSQDRGNYGYTF. In DNA form, the CDR3 reads TGTGCCAGCAGCCAGGACAGGGGTAACTATGGCTACACCTTC.

The chain couples TRBV19 to TRBJ2-6; 8 bases are shared with TRBD2. V was clipped by 6 bases and J by 2 bases; unmatched bases: 3. The CDR3 loop spans 15 amino acids. Germline CDR1 reads LNHDA; CDR2 reads SQIVND (reference sequence). As DNA, the CDR3 is TGTGCCAGTAGACAAGCGGGAGCTGGGGCCAACGTCCTGACTTTC. Protein product: CASRQAGAGANVLTF.

This chain joins TRBV15 and TRBJ1-5, with 9 nucleotides matching TRBD1. V gave up 0 bases and J gave up 3 bases; unmatched junction bases: 3. The length of the CDR3 is 16 residues. CDR1 and CDR2 (germline): LNHNV, YYDKDF (reference sequence). CDR3 bases: TGTGCCACCAGCAGAGACGGACAGGGGATCAATCAGCCCCAGCATTTT. Encoded protein: CATSRDGQGINQPQHF.

The V call is TRBV11-1, the J call TRBJ1-1; the D is unclear. The V gene lost 5 bases and the J gene lost 4 bases, with 20 bases spanning the gap. The CDR3 sequence is 16 residues long. In germline, CDR1 is SGHAT, CDR2 FQDESV (reference sequence). CDR3 loop: CASSPKGRTGGTEAFF. DNA for the CDR3: TGTGCCAGCAGCCCAAAAGGACGGACGGGAGGCACTGAAGCTTTCTTT.

V and J are TRBV6-5 and TRBJ2-6, with D perhaps matching TRBD2 (5 bases). There are 15 residues in the CDR3. Trimming removed 4 bases at V and 1 base at J, with 8 bases between. The germline V gene has CDR1 MNHEY and CDR2 SVGAGI. The CDR3 region is CASSLLVSGANVLTF. The CDR3 nucleotides read TGTGCCAGCAGTTTACTAGTGTCTGGGGCCAACGTCCTGACTTTC.

Here the CDR3 DNA reads TGTGCCAGCAGTTTAATACAGGGCGCTCAGCCCCAGCATTTT. Its translation: CASSLIQGAQPQHF. The chain has TRBV28 and TRBJ1-5; a weak D match, TRBD1 (6 bases). V lost 2 bases and J lost 6, with 11 bases in between. This CDR3 contains 14 residues. Germline V gene sequence: CDR1 MDHEN, CDR2 SYDVKM.

The DNA for the CDR3 is TGTGCCAGCACCAGCGGGAGCTCAAATGAGCAGTTCTTC. Its translation is CASTSGSSNEQFF. The chain links TRBV2 to TRBJ2-1; 8 bases fit TRBD2. V lost 7 bases and J lost 7; bases outside the gene matches: 6. Looked up from germline, CDR1 is SNHLY and CDR2 is FYNNEI. This CDR3 spans 13 amino acids. Together with reference TRBV2 and TRBJ2-1, the CDR3 gives the full variable domain: EPEVTQTPSHQVTQMGQEVILRCVPISNHLYFYWYRQILGQKVEFLVSFYNNEISEKSEIFDDQFSVERPDGSNFTLKIRSTKLEDSAMYFCASTSGSSNEQFFGPGTRLTVL.

This clone came up a few times. The chain recombines TRBV19 with TRBJ1-5, with 7 bases that match TRBD1. The CDR3 runs to 14 residues. Germline values: CDR1 LNHDA, CDR2 SQIVND (reference sequence). V lost 6 bases and J lost 7; bases outside the gene matches: 9. This CDR3 reads CASSETGSRQPQHF. In nucleotides, the CDR3 is TGTGCCAGTAGCGAGACAGGGAGTCGCCAGCCCCAGCATTTT. Drawing the rest from reference TRBV19 and TRBJ1-5, the complete variable domain is DGGITQSPKYLFRKEGQNVTLSCEQNLNHDAMYWYRQDPGQGLRLIYYSQIVNDFQKGDIAEGYSVSREKKESFPLTVTSAQKNPTAFYLCASSETGSRQPQHFGDGTRLSIL.

The genes are TRBV11-2 and TRBJ2-3; 8 bases agree with TRBD2. V was pared by 5 bases and J by 0 bases, with 13 bases of the junction left unmatched. Per germline, CDR1 SGHAT and CDR2 FQNNGV. This CDR3 has 18 amino acids. CDR3 DNA: TGTGCCAGCAGCGCCCGCCCGGTAGCGGGGCCTAGCACAGATACGCAGTATTTT. This sequence encodes CASSARPVAGPSTDTQYF.

The chain uses TRBV9 and TRBJ2-1; D might be TRBD2 (6 bases). CDR3 length equals 12 residues. V was cut by 3 bases and J by 10 bases, with 11 bases left in between. The germline V gene has CDR1 SGDLS and CDR2 YYNGEE. The CDR3 is CASSAQGREQFF. As DNA, the CDR3 is TGTGCCAGCAGCGCCCAAGGGAGGGAGCAGTTCTTC.

V and J are TRBV28 and TRBJ2-1; 7 nucleotides match TRBD1. This CDR3 has 16 residues. From germline, CDR1 is MDHEN and CDR2 SYDVKM. Trimming cost V 2 bases and J 3 bases; bases outside gene matches: 7. The CDR3 is CASSLSSGQRYNEQFF. DNA of the CDR3: TGTGCCAGCAGTTTAAGTTCGGGACAGCGCTACAATGAGCAGTTCTTC. The whole variable domain, filled in from reference TRBV28 and TRBJ2-1, reads DVKVTQSSRYLVKRTGEKVFLECVQDMDHENMFWYRQDPGLGLRLIYFSYDVKMKEKGDIPEGYSVSREKKERFSLILESASTNQTSMYLCASSLSSGQRYNEQFFGPGTRLTVL.

V gene TRBV11-2 combines with J gene TRBJ2-5; TRBD2 matches 11 bases. This CDR3 comprises 15 residues. V lost 2 bases, J lost 5 bases, and 4 bases stayed unmatched. Germline V CDR1 and CDR2: SGHAT, FQNNGV. CDR3 protein: CASSLTSGSYETQYF. CDR3 sequence (DNA): TGTGCCAGCAGCTTAACTAGCGGGAGTTACGAGACCCAGTACTTC.

V is TRBV10-3 and J is TRBJ2-1; 9 positions match TRBD1. V gave up 6 bases and J gave up 6 bases; unmatched junction bases: 9. This CDR3 comprises 15 residues. Germline assignment: CDR1 ENHRY and CDR2 SYGVKD. The CDR3 sequence: CAISPTGGLGNEQFF. Written as DNA, the CDR3 is TGTGCCATCAGCCCCACAGGGGGCCTGGGCAATGAGCAGTTCTTC.

V gene TRBV5-8 combines with J gene TRBJ2-5; D remains ambiguous. Trimming left V 0 bases short and J 5 bases short, with 8 bases between. The germline gives CDR1 SGHTS, CDR2 YDEGEE. The CDR3 loop spans 13 amino acids. For the CDR3, the DNA is TGTGCCAGCAGCTTGGCCTTGGGCGAGACCCAGTACTTC. Translating it yields CASSLALGETQYF.

The chain has TRBV29-1 and TRBJ2-5; 7 bases match TRBD2. Germline assignment: CDR1 SQVTM and CDR2 ANQGSEA. The CDR3 consists of 13 residues. V was clipped by 4 bases and J by 4 bases; unmatched bases: 6. CDR3 sequence reads: CSVGGVAGETQYF. DNA for the CDR3: TGCAGCGTTGGAGGGGTAGCGGGAGAGACCCAGTACTTC.

This clone was recorded only once. The CDR3 DNA follows: TGTGCCTGGAGTGTAGACAGGGCAAACACCTTC. It yields the protein CAWSVDRANTF. This sequence joins TRBV30 and TRBJ1-2; 7 bases line up with TRBD1. The germline gives CDR1 GTSNPN, CDR2 SVGIG (reference sequence). Unmatched junction bases numbered 4, after V lost 0 bases and J lost 12 bases. The CDR3 extends over 11 amino acids. Full variable domain (remainder filled in from reference TRBV30 and TRBJ1-2): SQTIHQWPATLVQPVGSPLSLECTVEGTSNPNLYWYRQAAGRGLQLLFYSVGIGQISSEVPQNLSASRPQDRQFILSSKKLLLSDSGFYLCAWSVDRANTFGSGTRLTVV.

J is TRBJ2-2 and V is TRBV10-3; possibly TRBD2 for D (6 bases). V lost 0 bases and J lost 2, with 10 bases in between. Germline-derived CDR1 and CDR2 are ENHRY and SYGVKD. The CDR3 sequence is 16 residues long. The chain's CDR3 is CAISESGTLNTGELFF. The CDR3 DNA reads TGTGCCATCAGTGAGTCGGGGACTCTTAACACCGGGGAGCTGTTTTTT.

This clone was found once. This CDR3 is CASSSARQTGELFF. The CDR3 coding sequence is TGTGCCAGCAGCTCGGCCAGACAGACCGGGGAGCTGTTTTTT. J is TRBJ2-2 and V is TRBV7-9; D possibly corresponds to TRBD1 (5 bases). CDR1 is SEHNR, CDR2 FQNEAQ, per germline (reference sequence). V lost 4 bases, J lost 5 bases, and 11 bases lay in between. The CDR3 covers 14 residues.

This chain joins TRBV6-6 and TRBJ1-6; D remains ambiguous. The V and J ends lost 0 bases and 7 bases respectively, with 7 bases between them. The CDR3 contains 14 residues. CDR1 and CDR2 from the germline V gene are MNHNY and SVGAGI (reference sequence). CDR3 protein: CASSYSAGNSPLHF. The CDR3 DNA is TGTGCCAGCAGTTACTCGGCGGGGAATTCACCCCTCCACTTT.

V is TRBV29-1 and J is TRBJ1-2; TRBD1 might be the D (5 bases). The CDR3 is 13 amino acids. Trimming shortened V by 7 bases and J by 1 base, and 13 bases separated the two germline ends. CDR1 and CDR2 (germline): SQVTM, ANQGSEA. The DNA for the CDR3 is TGCAGCGGGGGGGATGACAATAACTATGGCTACACCTTC. It is translated as CSGGDDNNYGYTF.

The chain employs TRBV9 and TRBJ2-1; no firm D call. CDR1 is SGDLS and CDR2 is YYNGEE in the germline V gene. This CDR3 spans 15 amino acids. V was shortened by 1 base and J by 0 bases, with 8 bases between the two germline ends. CDR3 in amino acids: CASSVQAPSYNEQFF. CDR3 bases: TGTGCCAGCAGCGTACAGGCCCCCTCCTACAATGAGCAGTTCTTC.

Points on this clone: This sample also contains other DNA sequences that code for the same CDR3. The gene calls are TRBV3-1 (or the pseudogene TRBV3-2) and TRBJ2-3, with D maybe TRBD1 (5 bases). V lost 1 base, J lost 2 bases, and 7 bases lay in between. This CDR3 has 14 amino acids. Germline V gives CDR1 LGHDT, CDR2 YNNKEL (reference sequence). The CDR3 DNA reads as TGTGCCAGCAGCCAAGGGGGCTTCACAGATACGCAGTATTTT. This codes for CASSQGGFTDTQYF.

The chain is built from TRBV9 and TRBJ2-7, with 9 bases that match TRBD2. Germline CDR1 is SGDLS and CDR2 is YYNGEE. CDR3 length equals 14 residues. V lost 8 bases, J lost 3 bases, and 9 bases stayed unmatched. The CDR3 reads CARVALAGFYEQYV. The DNA for the CDR3 is TGTGCCAGGGTTGCGCTAGCGGGATTCTACGAGCAGTACGTC.

CDR3 bases: TGTGCCAGCAGTGCTATGTTAAGACAGGTCCTCAACAATGAGCAGTTCTTC. Translated, it gives CASSAMLRQVLNNEQFF. The rearrangement links TRBV6-1 to TRBJ2-1, with D perhaps matching TRBD1 (6 bases). V dropped 4 bases and J dropped 5 bases, with 21 bases sitting between them. This CDR3 spans 17 amino acids. Per germline, CDR1 MNHNS and CDR2 SASEGT.

The chain has TRBV19 and TRBJ1-1, with a possible D match to TRBD1 (5 bases). With 6 bases removed from V and 1 base from J, the gap between germline ends came to 9 bases. The CDR3 sequence is 13 residues long. Germline V CDR1 and CDR2: LNHDA, SQIVND (reference sequence). The CDR3 nucleotides are TGTGCCAGTAGCCCTCAGGGGAACACTGAAGCTTTCTTT. This sequence encodes CASSPQGNTEAFF.

The chain carries TRBV18 and TRBJ1-2; the D gene is possibly TRBD1 (6 bases). CDR3 length equals 14 residues. V was clipped by 3 bases and J by 4 bases, with 12 bases between them. Germline CDR1 is KGHSH and CDR2 is LQKENI. CDR3 DNA sequence: TGTGCCAGCTCACCCGATCAGGGGTCCTATGGCTACACCTTC. Its protein is CASSPDQGSYGYTF.

This chain links TRBV5-1 with TRBJ2-2; tentative D call: TRBD1 (6 bases). Trimming stripped 3 bases from V and 3 bases from J, with 15 bases between. The CDR3 is made up of 16 amino acids. The germline V gene has CDR1 SGHRS and CDR2 YFSETQ. CDR3: CASSYGDRTDTGELFF. CDR3 DNA: TGCGCCAGCAGCTACGGCGATAGGACAGACACCGGGGAGCTGTTTTTT.